A single sample is the source of the 17 T cell receptor beta chains below, sequenced in a study of shared clonotypes between healthy human individuals. Using immunoSEQ multiplex PCR, the repertoire was profiled, and TCRdb retains in-frame clones only, with some absent. The sample records 550,000 to 850,000 clones, 55% to 80% being singletons. Sequencing used memory CD4+ T cells sorted from blood. The subset denotes: CD45RA-negative fraction. Receptors were obtained from a woman between 25 and 40 years old in good health.

V gene TRBV5-5 combines with J gene TRBJ2-3, with unresolved D. The CDR3 runs to 16 residues. V was shortened by 2 bases and J by 0 bases, with 13 bases between the two germline ends. Germline V gene data show CDR1 as SGHKS and CDR2 as YYEKEE (reference sequence). This CDR3 reads CASSFGWAVSTDTQYF. The CDR3 coding sequence is TGTGCCAGCAGCTTCGGCTGGGCGGTCAGCACAGATACGCAGTATTTT.

There are a few counts of this clone. The chain couples TRBV4-2 to TRBJ2-1; 7 bases line up with TRBD2. The CDR3 extends over 15 amino acids. The germline gives CDR1 LGHNA, CDR2 YNFKEQ. Unmatched junction bases numbered 4, after V lost 1 base and J lost 4 bases. The DNA for the CDR3 is TGTGCCAGCAGCCAAGGAGCGGGGCTTTACAATGAGCAGTTCTTC. This gives the protein CASSQGAGLYNEQFF.

The chain uses TRBV28 and TRBJ2-5; 10 bases map to TRBD1. In germline, CDR1 is MDHEN, CDR2 SYDVKM. This CDR3 is built from 15 residues. Losses at the gene ends were 6 bases for V and 1 base for J; bases not matched to a gene: 5. The CDR3 sequence is CASSLRQGAQETQYF. The CDR3 bases are TGTGCCAGCAGCCTCCGACAGGGGGCCCAAGAGACCCAGTACTTC.

This chain uses TRBV19 with TRBJ2-1, with D perhaps TRBD2 (6 bases). Germline V gene data show CDR1 as LNHDA and CDR2 as SQIVND (reference sequence). The length of the CDR3 is 15 residues. The V end lost 3 bases, the J end lost 7 bases, and 16 bases lay between the germline ends. The CDR3 DNA is TGTGCCAGTAGTATGGTAAGCGCTCGGGGGAATGAGCAGTTCTTC. Residues: CASSMVSARGNEQFF.

V usage is TRBV12-5 and J usage is TRBJ1-1; unclear D gene. The V gene lost 1 base and the J gene lost 4 bases, with 4 bases spanning the gap. Germline V gene data show CDR1 as LGHNT and CDR2 as FRNRAP. CDR3 length equals 12 residues. CDR3 DNA sequence: TGTGCTAGTGGTTTGGATGCCACTGAAGCTTTCTTT. This sequence encodes CASGLDATEAFF. The full variable domain, with the rest looked up from reference TRBV12-5 and TRBJ1-1, is DARVTQTPRHKVTEMGQEVTMRCQPILGHNTVFWYRQTMMQGLELLAYFRNRAPLDDSGMPKDRFSAEMPDATLATLKIQPSEPRDSAVYFCASGLDATEAFFGQGTRLTVV.

This chain uses TRBV7-3 with TRBJ1-2, with D perhaps TRBD1 (5 bases). Looked up from germline, CDR1 is SGHTA and CDR2 is FQGTGA. This CDR3 is 13 amino acids long. Trimming cost V 3 bases and J 8 bases, with 13 bases left between them. CDR3 sequence reads: CASSFNGQRGYTF. The CDR3, as DNA: TGTGCCAGCAGCTTCAACGGACAACGCGGCTACACCTTC.

The rearrangement joins TRBV7-3 to TRBJ2-2, with D possibly TRBD2 on 6 matching bases. Germline-derived CDR1 and CDR2 are SGHTA and FQGTGA. The CDR3 sequence is 15 residues long. V lost 3 bases and J 1 base, leaving 9 bases between the germline ends. CDR3 amino acids: CASSFSGGNTGELFF. Here the CDR3 DNA reads TGTGCCAGCAGCTTTAGCGGTGGGAACACCGGGGAGCTGTTTTTT.

About this clone: The same CDR3 can be traced to other DNA sequences in this sample. DNA of the CDR3: TGCAGCGTTGCTCGGGATTCCTACGAGCAGTACTTC. Translation gives CSVARDSYEQYF. The chain has TRBV29-1 and TRBJ2-7; maybe TRBD2 (5 bases). Trimming took 4 bases from V and 1 from J, leaving 8 bases between them. The CDR3 runs to 12 residues. From germline, CDR1 is SQVTM and CDR2 ANQGSEA.

This clone was found once. This chain joins TRBV9 and TRBJ2-1, with 8 bases lining up with TRBD2. The CDR3 runs 15 residues. The trim removed 0 bases at V and 7 bases at J, leaving 6 bases unmatched. The germline V gene encodes CDR1 SGDLS and CDR2 YYNGEE. The CDR3 loop is CASSVAGLGLNEQFF. In DNA, the CDR3 is TGTGCCAGCAGCGTAGCGGGACTAGGATTAAATGAGCAGTTCTTC.

This sequence joins TRBV7-2 and TRBJ2-7; D ambiguous. CDR1 and CDR2 (germline): SGHTA, FQGNSA. V lost 6 bases and J 3 bases, leaving 6 bases between the germline ends. The CDR3 consists of 11 residues. The CDR3 loop reads CASSYHYEQYF. The DNA of the CDR3 is TGTGCCAGCAGTTATCACTACGAGCAGTACTTC. The variable domain in full, with the rest retrieved from reference TRBV7-2 and TRBJ2-7, is GAGVSQSPSNKVTEKGKDVELRCDPISGHTALYWYRQSLGQGLEFLIYFQGNSAPDKSGLPSDRFSAERTGGSVSTLTIQRTQQEDSAVYLCASSYHYEQYFGPGTRLTVT.

Concerning this clone itself: The junction departs from the called germline gene at one end, perhaps through a read error. The chain couples TRBV15 to TRBJ1-4; no definite D call. The CDR3 sequence is 13 residues long. Germline V gene lookup returns CDR1 LNHNV and CDR2 YYDKDF (reference sequence). DNA for the CDR3: TGTGCCACCAACAGAGATCGTAATGAAAAACTGTTTTTT. As protein: CATNRDRNEKLFF.

This clone has a handful of counts. The chain carries TRBV7-9 and TRBJ2-5; D tentatively reads TRBD1 or TRBD2 (5 bases each). The better agreement between TRBJ2-7 and the DNA end casts doubt on the J call. The CDR3 runs 14 residues. Germline V gives CDR1 SEHNR, CDR2 FQNEAQ (reference sequence). The chain's CDR3 is CASSLGTGTSEQYF. The CDR3, as DNA: TGTGCCAGCAGCTTGGGCACCGGGACGTCCGAGCAGTACTTC.

This clone was seen only once. At the DNA level, this CDR3 is encoded by other sequences in the same sample as well. The CDR3 nucleotides are TGTGCCAGCAGTTTATATCGGGACTATGGCTACACCTTC. Encoded protein: CASSLYRDYGYTF. The chain couples TRBV28 to TRBJ1-2, with D uncertain. Germline values: CDR1 MDHEN, CDR2 SYDVKM. The CDR3 length is 13 residues. V was pared by 1 base and J by 3 bases, with 6 bases between.

The genes are TRBV6-5 and TRBJ2-7; no clear D. CDR3 size: 16 residues. Trimming stripped 0 bases from V and 0 bases from J, with 12 bases between. Per germline, CDR1 MNHEY and CDR2 SVGAGI. The CDR3 DNA reads TGTGCCAGCAGTTACTCGAGAGACTCCAGCTCCTACGAGCAGTACTTC. Translating it yields CASSYSRDSSSYEQYF.

This clone came up once. The chain couples TRBV27 to TRBJ2-3, with 9 bases lining up with TRBD1. The germline V gene has CDR1 MNHEY and CDR2 SMNVEV (reference sequence). V lost 8 bases, J lost 4 bases, and 13 bases stayed unmatched. CDR3 length: 16 amino acids. The CDR3 DNA sequence: TGTGCCAGCTCAAACAAAGTGGGGACAGGGCCAGATACGCAGTATTTT. It specifies CASSNKVGTGPDTQYF.

The chain employs TRBV21-1 and TRBJ2-1. TRBV21-1 is an annotated pseudogene. The CDR3 is 16 residues long. The CDR3 nucleotides read TGTGCCAGCACCCTACCGACGCCCTGCCATTGTCGTGAGCAGTTCTTC. Its translation is CASTLPTPCHCREQFF.

The genes are TRBV11-2 and TRBJ1-2; 7 bases agree with TRBD1. The junction had 5 bases not matched to a gene; V was cut back by 4 bases and J by 6 bases. The germline V gene encodes CDR1 SGHAT and CDR2 FQNNGV. This CDR3 contains 13 residues. The CDR3 region has the DNA TGTGCCAGCAGCTACCGACAGGGCGATGGCTACACCTTC. Its protein product is CASSYRQGDGYTF.